A selection of T cell receptor beta chains follows, all from one sample in a study of cytomegalovirus exposure and HLA in healthy donors. Sequencing used immunoSEQ multiplex PCR; TCRdb keeps in-frame clones, though not all of them. The sample has about 150,000 clones, 70% to 80% seen once; the top ten hold roughly 6%. The sequenced sample consisted of PBMCs. These receptors were obtained from a man aged 50-60 years in good health and CMV-seropositive. The CDR3 runs from the conserved cysteine through the conserved F or W. A D gene is named only where the DNA matches it firmly. Clone size, where shown, is once, few, many, or a class for clones that have expanded.

TRBD1,-,TRBJ1-4,TRBV27,CASSGTGDEKLFF,TGTGCCAGCAGTGGGACAGGGGATGAAAAACTGTTTTTT
-,-,TRBJ1-2,TRBV6-1,CASSEPGDYGYTF,TGTGCCAGCAGTGAACCAGGGGACTATGGCTACACCTTC
-,-,TRBJ2-6,TRBV10-3,CASSKQGSGANVLTF,TGTGCCAGCAGTAAACAGGGCTCTGGGGCCAACGTCCTGACTTTC
TRBD2,-,TRBJ2-7,TRBV9,CASSVDGGRAYEQYF,TGTGCCAGCAGCGTAGACGGCGGGAGGGCCTACGAGCAGTACTTC
-,-,TRBJ2-7,TRBV27,CASSPLTTREQYF,TGTGCCAGCAGTCCCCTGACTACTCGCGAGCAGTACTTC
TRBD1,-,TRBJ2-1,TRBV5-5,CASSLGSRGYNEQFF,TGTGCCAGCAGCTTAGGCTCCAGGGGGTACAATGAGCAGTTCTTC
TRBD2,-,TRBJ2-7,TRBV10-2,CASSGLAGTYEQYF,TGCGCCAGCAGCGGACTAGCGGGGACCTACGAGCAGTACTTC
TRBD2,-,TRBJ2-5,TRBV28,CASSFTSGRGAETQYF,TGTGCCAGCAGTTTCACTAGCGGGAGGGGAGCAGAGACCCAGTACTTC
-,once,TRBJ2-7,TRBV4-1,CASSQGTRWYF,TGCGCCAGCAGCCAAGGGACACGGTGGTACTTC
TRBD2,-,TRBJ2-3,TRBV4-2,CASSPGTSGYTDTQYF,TGTGCCAGCAGCCCCGGGACTAGCGGATACACAGATACGCAGTATTTT
TRBD2,-,TRBJ2-7,TRBV19,CASSPRLAGVTYEQYF,TGTGCCAGTAGTCCTCGTCTAGCGGGGGTGACCTACGAGCAGTACTTC
TRBD2,-,TRBJ2-1,TRBV9,CASSTQTRTSGIYNEQFF,TGTGCCAGCAGCACCCAAACCAGGACTAGCGGGATCTACAATGAGCAGTTCTTC
-,-,TRBJ1-1,TRBV6-5,CASSLQMNTEAFF,TGTGCCAGCAGTCTACAGATGAACACTGAAGCTTTCTTT
-,-,TRBJ2-2,TRBV11-2,CAITKFSDGELFF,TGTGCCATCACTAAGTTCTCTGACGGGGAGCTGTTTTTT
TRBD2,-,TRBJ2-3,TRBV13,CASSLGAFTSGRADTQYF,TGTGCCAGCAGCTTAGGAGCCTTTACTAGCGGGAGGGCAGATACGCAGTATTTT
-,-,TRBJ1-1,TRBV11-2,CASSRKTGNTEAFF,TGTGCCAGCAGCCGAAAGACAGGGAACACTGAAGCTTTCTTT
TRBD2,-,TRBJ2-5,TRBV18,CASSPTSGRETQYF,TGTGCCAGCTCACCAACTAGCGGCAGGGAGACCCAGTACTTC
-,-,TRBJ2-1,TRBV11-2,CASSLYGGVSYNEQFF,TGTGCCAGCAGCTTATACGGCGGGGTCTCCTACAATGAGCAGTTCTTC
-,once,TRBJ1-2,TRBV5-1,CASSSGTNLYGYTF,TGCGCCAGCAGCTCCGGGACAAATCTTTATGGCTACACCTTC
TRBD1,-,TRBJ2-7,TRBV27,CASSFRDRPSYEQYF,TGTGCCAGCAGTTTCCGGGACAGGCCATCCTACGAGCAGTACTTC
-,-,TRBJ1-1,TRBV5-4,CASSLPGGVNAEAFF,TGTGCCAGCAGCCTACCGGGGGGGGTTAACGCTGAAGCTTTCTTT
-,few,TRBJ2-2,TRBV5-1,CASSIQGPTGELFF,TGCGCCAGCAGCATACAGGGCCCCACCGGGGAGCTGTTTTTT
TRBD2,-,TRBJ2-4,TRBV18,CASSLTSGLAKNIQYF,TGTGCCAGCTCCCTCACTAGCGGGTTAGCCAAAAACATTCAGTACTTC
TRBD2,few,TRBJ2-3,TRBV19,CASSWTSGRVDTQYF,TGTGCCAGTTCCTGGACGAGCGGGAGAGTAGATACGCAGTATTTT
TRBD1,-,TRBJ1-4,TRBV7-9,CASSLGTGDEKLFF,TGTGCCAGCAGCTTAGGGACAGGGGATGAAAAACTGTTTTTT
TRBD1,-,TRBJ2-7,TRBV29-1,CSVTRYRGHLSEQYF,TGCAGCGTTACCAGATACAGGGGGCATCTGTCCGAGCAGTACTTC
-,-,TRBJ2-7,TRBV11-2,CASSLVPEPDYEQYF,TGTGCCAGCAGCTTAGTGCCCGAGCCAGACTACGAGCAGTACTTC
TRBD2,-,TRBJ2-5,TRBV13,CASSLSASGRPRETQYF,TGTGCCAGCAGCTTATCCGCTAGCGGGCGCCCGAGGGAGACCCAGTACTTC
TRBD2,-,TRBJ2-7,TRBV28,CASREAGTSGSRRYF,TGTGCCAGCAGGGAGGCCGGGACTAGCGGGTCTCGTCGGTACTTC